These 11 T cell receptor beta chains were all obtained from the same sample, sequenced in a study of T cell changes during pregnancy in multiple sclerosis (dated by TCRdb to between 2018 and 2021). The method was the immunoSEQ multiplex PCR assay. In TCRdb, the immuneACCESS table is reduced to in-frame sequences with V and J assigned. These tables do not hold every clone; where another copy was compared, an unresolved V gene accounts for under half, and the others remain unexplained. This sample holds roughly 110,000 clones; around 90% were observed only once. Roughly 1.6% of the sample lies in the top ten. The starting material was peripheral blood, obtained before pregnancy. These receptors were taken from a female donor with multiple sclerosis, enrolled in a pregnancy study.

The chain joins TRBV6-1 to TRBJ1-3; 7 bases are shared with TRBD1. The CDR3 totals 15 residues. Germline values: CDR1 MNHNS, CDR2 SASEGT. The J segment lost 0 bases and the V segment lost 4 bases, leaving 3 bases of the junction unmatched. This chain's CDR3 is CASSVGQYSGNTIYF. CDR3 DNA: TGTGCCAGCAGTGTGGGACAGTACTCTGGAAACACCATATATTTT.

V gene TRBV29-1 combines with J gene TRBJ1-5; tentative D call: TRBD1 (5 bases). In germline, CDR1 is SQVTM, CDR2 ANQGSEA. This CDR3 has 13 amino acids. V lost 6 bases to trimming and J lost 5 bases, with 14 bases between them. As DNA, the CDR3 is TGCAGCGTGCAGACAGTAAGGGATCAGCCCCAGCATTTT. The encoded protein is CSVQTVRDQPQHF.

The chain combines TRBV5-1 with TRBJ2-3; 9 bases fit TRBD2. Germline CDR1 reads SGHRS; CDR2 reads YFSETQ. V lost 4 bases to trimming and J lost 3 bases; unmatched junction nucleotides: 6. CDR3 size: 15 residues. Written as DNA, the CDR3 is TGCGCCAGCAGCGGCGGGGGGGGCCTTACAGATACGCAGTATTTT. Translating it yields CASSGGGGLTDTQYF. Full variable domain (outside the CDR3, taken from reference TRBV5-1 and TRBJ2-3): KAGVTQTPRYLIKTRGQQVTLSCSPISGHRSVSWYQQTPGQGLQFLFEYFSETQRNKGNFPGRFSGRQFSNSRSEMNVSTLELGDSALYLCASSGGGGLTDTQYFGPGTRLTVL.

The CDR3 loop is CASRGVSYEQYF. The CDR3 nucleotides are TGTGCCAGCAGGGGAGTCTCCTACGAGCAGTACTTC. This chain links TRBV6-1 with TRBJ2-7; perhaps TRBD2 as D (5 bases). Germline CDR1 MNHNS, CDR2 SASEGT. This CDR3 has 12 amino acids. Trimming shortened V by 6 bases and J by 0 bases, and 6 bases separated the two germline ends.

The V and J genes are TRBV11-2 and TRBJ2-7, with TRBD2 matching over 15 bases. Germline CDR1 reads SGHAT; CDR2 reads FQNNGV. The CDR3 totals 15 residues. V was pared by 5 bases and J by 4 bases, with 3 bases of the junction left unmatched. The CDR3 loop reads CASSPGLAGGYEQYF. The CDR3, as DNA: TGTGCCAGCAGCCCTGGACTAGCGGGAGGGTACGAGCAGTACTTC. The whole variable domain, filled in from reference TRBV11-2 and TRBJ2-7, reads EAGVAQSPRYKIIEKRQSVAFWCNPISGHATLYWYQQILGQGPKLLIQFQNNGVVDDSQLPKDRFSAERLKGVDSTLKIQPAKLEDSAVYLCASSPGLAGGYEQYFGPGTRLTVT.

Only a few counts were recorded for this clone. The CDR3 loop reads CASRTGDNGELFF. CDR3 nucleotides: TGTGCCAGCAGGACAGGGGACAACGGGGAGCTGTTTTTT. This sequence joins TRBV6-4 and TRBJ2-2, with TRBD1 matching over 8 bases. There are 13 residues in the CDR3. The J segment lost 7 bases and the V segment lost 6 bases, leaving 4 bases of the junction unmatched. The V gene's germline CDR1 is MRHNA and CDR2 SNTAGT.

The chain couples TRBV6-6 to TRBJ2-1; a weak D match, TRBD1 (6 bases). Trimming cost V 4 bases and J 2 bases, with 9 bases left between them. CDR3 length: 14 residues. CDR1 and CDR2 (germline): MNHNY, SVGAGI (reference sequence). CDR3 sequence: CASSFGTTYNEQFF. CDR3 in DNA: TGTGCCAGCAGTTTCGGGACAACCTACAATGAGCAGTTCTTC.

J is TRBJ2-6 and V is TRBV10-3; 9 positions match TRBD1. The CDR3 is 17 amino acids. The germline V gene has CDR1 ENHRY and CDR2 SYGVKD. Trimming at V came to 5 bases and at J to 2 bases, leaving 7 bases not matched to a gene. The CDR3 DNA is TGTGCCATCAGTATGTCACAGGGGGCCGCTGGGGCCAACGTCCTGACTTTC. Translated: CAISMSQGAAGANVLTF.

This sequence joins TRBV7-6 and TRBJ2-7, with D possibly TRBD1 on 6 matching bases. CDR1 is SGHVS, CDR2 FNYEAQ, per germline. With 5 bases removed from V and 3 bases from J, the gap between germline ends came to 14 bases. The CDR3 consists of 14 residues. CDR3 loop: CASSPRGDLYEQYF. For the CDR3, the DNA is TGTGCCAGCAGCCCCAGGGGAGATCTCTACGAGCAGTACTTC.

The chain recombines TRBV6-4 with TRBJ2-7; 7 positions match TRBD1. Germline V gene data show CDR1 as MRHNA and CDR2 as SNTAGT. The ends lost 8 bases at V and 0 bases at J; junction bases unmatched: 13. The CDR3 loop spans 16 amino acids. CDR3 coding DNA: TGTGCCAGCTTCGAAACCGGGACAGAAGACTCCTACGAGCAGTACTTC. Its protein is CASFETGTEDSYEQYF.

The J gene is TRBJ1-2, the V gene TRBV27; 8 bases align to TRBD1. The CDR3 has 14 residues. V lost 6 bases to trimming and J lost 8 bases; unmatched junction nucleotides: 11. Germline lookup yields CDR1 MNHEY and CDR2 SMNVEV (reference sequence). CDR3: CASRFRQGALGYTF. CDR3 coding DNA: TGTGCCAGCAGATTCCGCCAGGGGGCATTGGGCTACACCTTC.